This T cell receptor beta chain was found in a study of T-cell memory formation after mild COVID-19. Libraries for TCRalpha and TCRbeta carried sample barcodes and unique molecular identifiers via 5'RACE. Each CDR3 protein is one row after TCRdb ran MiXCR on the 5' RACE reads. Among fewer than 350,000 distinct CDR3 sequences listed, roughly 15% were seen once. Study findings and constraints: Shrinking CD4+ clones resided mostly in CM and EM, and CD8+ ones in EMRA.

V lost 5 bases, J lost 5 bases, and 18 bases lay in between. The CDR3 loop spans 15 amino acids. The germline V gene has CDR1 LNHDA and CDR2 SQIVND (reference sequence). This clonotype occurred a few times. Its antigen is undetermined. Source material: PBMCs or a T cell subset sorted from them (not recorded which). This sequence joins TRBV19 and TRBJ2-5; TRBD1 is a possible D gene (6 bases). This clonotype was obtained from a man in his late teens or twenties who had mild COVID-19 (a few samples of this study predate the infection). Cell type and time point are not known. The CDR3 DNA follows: TGTGCCAGTAGTTTCCGGGACATCAAGTGGGAGACCCAGTACTTC. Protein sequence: CASSFRDIKWETQYF. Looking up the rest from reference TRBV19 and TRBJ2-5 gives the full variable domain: DGGITQSPKYLFRKEGQNVTLSCEQNLNHDAMYWYRQDPGQGLRLIYYSQIVNDFQKGDIAEGYSVSREKKESFPLTVTSAQKNPTAFYLCASSFRDIKWETQYFGPGTRLLVL.